These 25 T cell receptor beta chains were all obtained from the same sample, sequenced in a study of blood T cell repertoires in COVID-19. TCRdb's copy holds only in-frame clones and misses some; the assay was immunoSEQ multiplex PCR. The sample holds around 68,000 clones, 85% seen once. Sequencing was performed on peripheral blood. These receptor sequences come from a man older than 75 with acute or convalescent COVID-19.

This clone occurred a few times. V gene TRBV25-1 combines with J gene TRBJ1-2; 8 bases align to TRBD1. Germline V lookup: CDR1 MGHDK, CDR2 SYGVNS. The CDR3 spans 12 residues. The V and J ends lost 4 bases and 8 bases, in that order; junction bases with no gene match: 3. In nucleotides, the CDR3 is TGTGCCAGCAGTGTTGACAGGGGCGGCTACACCTTC. Amino acid sequence: CASSVDRGGYTF.

The chain combines TRBV6-5 with TRBJ1-2; 7 bases are a match to TRBD1. This CDR3 has 14 residues. CDR1 and CDR2 from the germline V gene are MNHEY and SVGAGI. V was pared by 4 bases and J by 8 bases, with 10 bases of the junction left unmatched. CDR3 DNA: TGTGCCAGCAGTTTACAGGGGTCCGTGAGAGGCTACACCTTC. Translated: CASSLQGSVRGYTF.

This chain joins TRBV14 and TRBJ2-2; weak D call: TRBD1 (5 bases). CDR1 is SGHDN and CDR2 is FVKESK in the germline V gene. V gave up 3 bases and J gave up 3 bases, with 14 bases separating them. The CDR3 contains 16 residues. The CDR3 protein is CASSHGVRAYTGELFF. The CDR3 DNA follows: TGTGCCAGCAGCCATGGTGTCAGGGCGTACACCGGGGAGCTGTTTTTT.

The J gene is TRBJ2-1, the V gene TRBV6-1, with 8 bases fitting TRBD2. The CDR3 covers 16 residues. The V gene's germline CDR1 is MNHNS and CDR2 SASEGT. With 1 base clipped from V and 3 bases from J, the junction kept 5 bases outside the gene matches. The CDR3 here is CASSEVLLAVYNEQFF. The CDR3 DNA sequence: TGTGCCAGCAGTGAAGTTCTACTAGCGGTCTACAATGAGCAGTTCTTC.

CDR3 coding DNA: TGTGCCAGCAGTCCCCACGGCGGGATTGAGGGCTACACCTTC. It codes for CASSPHGGIEGYTF. This chain links TRBV27 with TRBJ1-2; D uncertain. Germline CDR1 is MNHEY and CDR2 is SMNVEV (reference sequence). The CDR3 runs to 14 residues. The V end lost 5 bases, the J end lost 8 bases, and 18 bases lay between the germline ends.

CDR3 in amino acids: CASSILPGYEQYF. The DNA for the CDR3 is TGTGCCAGTAGTATTCTCCCGGGTTACGAGCAGTACTTC. The chain has TRBV19 and TRBJ2-7; D remains unclear. Looked up from germline, CDR1 is LNHDA and CDR2 is SQIVND (reference sequence). The CDR3 spans 13 residues. Trimming removed 3 bases from V and 4 bases from J, with 10 bases in between.

The V call is TRBV10-1, the J call TRBJ2-1; D gene uncertain. The germline gives CDR1 WNHNN, CDR2 SYGVQD (reference sequence). The CDR3 consists of 12 residues. The V and J ends lost 6 bases and 7 bases respectively, with 10 bases between them. CDR3: CASSALGNEQFF. The CDR3 nucleotides read TGCGCCAGCAGCGCTCTCGGTAATGAGCAGTTCTTC.

This chain uses TRBV5-1 with TRBJ1-2; a possible D gene is TRBD1 (5 bases). Germline V gene data show CDR1 as SGHRS and CDR2 as YFSETQ. The germline V and J ends were trimmed by 0 bases and 3 bases, with 12 bases remaining between them. The CDR3 is made up of 15 amino acids. CDR3 loop: CASSLGGLTDYGYTF. Here the CDR3 DNA reads TGCGCCAGCAGCTTGGGGGGCTTAACGGACTATGGCTACACCTTC.

This chain links TRBV5-1 with TRBJ2-2, with 7 bases that match TRBD2. Losses at the gene ends were 4 bases for V and 1 base for J; bases not matched to a gene: 10. Germline CDR1 is SGHRS and CDR2 is YFSETQ. The CDR3 is 17 residues long. The CDR3 spells CASSAIPSGGNTGELFF. Written as DNA, the CDR3 is TGCGCCAGCAGCGCGATCCCTAGCGGAGGGAACACCGGGGAGCTGTTTTTT.

The chain has TRBV19 and TRBJ2-2; 9 bases map to TRBD1. CDR1 is LNHDA and CDR2 is SQIVND in the germline V gene (reference sequence). The CDR3 has 17 residues. The trim removed 5 bases at V and 6 bases at J, leaving 13 bases unmatched. CDR3 region: CASSPASQGAGAGELFF. The CDR3 nucleotides are TGTGCCAGTAGTCCCGCCTCACAGGGGGCTGGGGCCGGGGAGCTGTTTTTT.

This clone was seen more than once but under ten times. The chain carries TRBV3-1 (or the pseudogene TRBV3-2) and TRBJ1-5; 7 bases line up with TRBD1. V dropped 1 base and J dropped 7; count of bases not matched to a gene: 10. Germline CDR1 reads LGHDT; CDR2 reads YNNKEL (reference sequence). This CDR3 has 16 amino acids. The CDR3 nucleotides are TGTGCCAGCAGCCAAGGGACAGGTCGTTTGGGACAGCCCCAGCATTTT. This codes for CASSQGTGRLGQPQHF.

This clone was observed once. The chain has TRBV27 and TRBJ2-7, with 14 bases matching TRBD2. Germline CDR1 MNHEY, CDR2 SMNVEV (reference sequence). V lost 6 bases to trimming and J lost 4 bases; unmatched junction nucleotides: 14. This CDR3 comprises 18 residues. CDR3 sequence: CASRLRTSGRTPGYEQYF. CDR3 DNA: TGTGCCAGCAGGCTCAGGACTAGCGGGAGGACCCCTGGGTACGAGCAGTACTTC.

This rearrangement joins TRBV6-5 to TRBJ1-4; D perhaps matches TRBD1 (5 bases). The V end lost 3 bases, the J end lost 3 bases, and 11 bases lay between the germline ends. Per germline, CDR1 MNHEY and CDR2 SVGAGI. This CDR3 is 15 amino acids long. The CDR3 reads CASSYSAGANEKLFF. In nucleotides, the CDR3 is TGTGCCAGCAGTTATTCGGCGGGGGCTAATGAAAAACTGTTTTTT.

This sequence joins TRBV7-9 and TRBJ1-1; TRBD1 might be the D (5 bases). The ends were cut back, 1 base at V and 5 bases at J, with 17 bases in the middle. Germline CDR1 and CDR2: SEHNR and FQNEAQ (reference sequence). CDR3 size: 16 residues. The CDR3 nucleotides are TGTGCCAGCAGCTTAGGGTGGCAGGGAAGAAGAACTGAAGCTTTCTTT. Translating gives CASSLGWQGRRTEAFF.

The chain uses TRBV5-6 and TRBJ1-1; the D gene is possibly TRBD1 (5 bases). V lost 1 base and J 4 bases, leaving 11 bases between the germline ends. The CDR3 totals 14 residues. Germline V gene data show CDR1 as SGHDT and CDR2 as YYEEEE. The CDR3 reads CASSLRGRITEAFF. CDR3 sequence (DNA): TGTGCCAGCAGCTTGAGGGGTCGGATCACTGAAGCTTTCTTT.

The table lists this clone with a few counts. This sequence joins TRBV3-1 (or the pseudogene TRBV3-2) and TRBJ1-3; unclear D gene. V lost 3 bases, J lost 3 bases, and 12 bases lay in between. Germline CDR1 reads LGHDT; CDR2 reads YNNKEL (reference sequence). The length of the CDR3 is 15 residues. CDR3 residues: CASSQGAVDGNTIYF. The DNA of the CDR3 is TGTGCCAGCAGCCAGGGTGCGGTCGATGGAAACACCATATATTTT.

V usage is TRBV5-1 and J usage is TRBJ2-1, with D maybe TRBD2 (6 bases). The CDR3 covers 13 residues. Germline CDR1 is SGHRS and CDR2 is YFSETQ. Trimming cost V 3 bases and J 2 bases, with 6 bases left between them. The CDR3 bases are TGCGCCAGCAGCTCGGGAGCCTACAATGAGCAGTTCTTC. Its translation: CASSSGAYNEQFF.

The DNA of the CDR3 is TGTGCCAGTAGTGCCGCGGGTAGCGGGGCCTACGAGCAGTACTTC. Translating it yields CASSAAGSGAYEQYF. The J gene is TRBJ2-7, the V gene TRBV19; 8 bases match TRBD2. The CDR3 has 15 amino acids. Trimming removed 5 bases from V and 2 bases from J; junction bases left unmatched: 8. Germline loops: CDR1 LNHDA, CDR2 SQIVND (reference sequence).

This chain connects TRBV11-3 to TRBJ2-1; 8 bases match TRBD2. Per germline, CDR1 SGHNT and CDR2 YENEEA. The CDR3 runs to 15 residues. V trimming: 4 bases; J trimming: 10 bases; junction bases outside the gene matches: 12. The CDR3 is CASSSLAGLAWEQFF. Here the CDR3 DNA reads TGTGCCAGCAGCTCCCTAGCGGGTCTAGCGTGGGAGCAGTTCTTC.

The J gene is TRBJ1-5, the V gene TRBV28, with TRBD1 matching over 8 bases. The CDR3 loop spans 16 amino acids. With 6 bases clipped from V and 6 bases from J, the junction kept 13 bases outside the gene matches. Germline V CDR1 and CDR2: MDHEN, SYDVKM. The DNA for the CDR3 is TGTGCCAGCAGCCCATCTGACAGGGGATATAGTCAGCCCCAGCATTTT. Translating gives CASSPSDRGYSQPQHF.

The CDR3 spells CASSLDLGSSGYSSYNEQFF. The CDR3 DNA reads TGTGCCAGCAGCTTAGATCTCGGATCTAGCGGGTATAGCTCCTACAATGAGCAGTTCTTC. The V gene is TRBV11-3, the J gene TRBJ2-1; 8 positions agree with TRBD2. The V gene's germline CDR1 is SGHNT and CDR2 YENEEA. The J segment lost 0 bases and the V segment lost 0 bases, leaving 13 bases of the junction unmatched. The CDR3 runs 20 residues.

The chain joins TRBV5-1 to TRBJ1-3; possibly TRBD1 for D (6 bases). The CDR3 runs 14 residues. Germline V gene sequence: CDR1 SGHRS, CDR2 YFSETQ. V lost 1 base, J lost 4 bases, and 9 bases lay in between. CDR3 amino acids: CASSLYTGGNTIYF. The CDR3 nucleotides are TGCGCCAGCAGCTTGTATACAGGGGGAAACACCATATATTTT.

The V gene is TRBV25-1, the J gene TRBJ2-1; 13 bases align to TRBD2. This CDR3 spans 16 amino acids. J was trimmed by 12 bases and V by 3 bases; bases with no gene match: 11. Germline CDR1 reads MGHDK; CDR2 reads SYGVNS. This chain's CDR3 is CASSEPGTSGVRGQFF. The CDR3 DNA reads TGTGCCAGCAGTGAGCCCGGGACTAGCGGGGTCCGGGGGCAGTTCTTC.

The V and J genes are TRBV6-5 and TRBJ2-1, with TRBD2 identical over 14 bases. This CDR3 has 15 amino acids. The V segment lost 8 bases and the J segment 6 bases; nucleotides outside the gene matches: 6. Per the germline V gene, CDR1 is MNHEY and CDR2 is SVGAGI. The CDR3 is CASALGLAGGNEQFF. Written as DNA, the CDR3 is TGTGCCAGCGCTTTAGGACTAGCGGGAGGCAATGAGCAGTTCTTC.

This clone is medium-sized (0.01 to 0.1%) in the sample. At the DNA level, this CDR3 is encoded by other sequences in the same sample as well. This sequence joins TRBV7-9 and TRBJ1-2; D may be TRBD1 (6 bases). Trimming took 1 base from V and 6 from J, leaving 9 bases between them. Germline assignment: CDR1 SEHNR and CDR2 FQNEAQ (reference sequence). CDR3 size: 13 residues. The CDR3 protein is CASSLGTGNGYTF. The CDR3 DNA reads TGTGCCAGCAGCTTAGGTACAGGGAATGGCTACACCTTC.